This T cell receptor (beta chain) was profiled in a study of control samples from healthy donors and cancer patients. There are 15 residues in the CDR3. Germline V gene data show CDR1 as MDHEN and CDR2 as SYDVKM. Deletions cut 6 bases from V and 0 bases from J, with 9 bases between. Data came from immunoSEQ multiplex PCR; TCRdb stores just in-frame clones and leaves some out. The repertoire has about 120,000 clones, about nine tenths of them found once; the top ten carry 5.5% to 7%. Material for sequencing was blood. V is TRBV28 and J is TRBJ2-6, with no clear D. The TCR comes from a young man in good health. CDR3 DNA: TGTGCCAGCAGCCTCTACAGCTCTGGGGCCAACGTCCTGACTTTC. It encodes CASSLYSSGANVLTF. Full variable domain (outside the CDR3, taken from reference TRBV28 and TRBJ2-6): DVKVTQSSRYLVKRTGEKVFLECVQDMDHENMFWYRQDPGLGLRLIYFSYDVKMKEKGDIPEGYSVSREKKERFSLILESASTNQTSMYLCASSLYSSGANVLTFGAGSRLTVL.